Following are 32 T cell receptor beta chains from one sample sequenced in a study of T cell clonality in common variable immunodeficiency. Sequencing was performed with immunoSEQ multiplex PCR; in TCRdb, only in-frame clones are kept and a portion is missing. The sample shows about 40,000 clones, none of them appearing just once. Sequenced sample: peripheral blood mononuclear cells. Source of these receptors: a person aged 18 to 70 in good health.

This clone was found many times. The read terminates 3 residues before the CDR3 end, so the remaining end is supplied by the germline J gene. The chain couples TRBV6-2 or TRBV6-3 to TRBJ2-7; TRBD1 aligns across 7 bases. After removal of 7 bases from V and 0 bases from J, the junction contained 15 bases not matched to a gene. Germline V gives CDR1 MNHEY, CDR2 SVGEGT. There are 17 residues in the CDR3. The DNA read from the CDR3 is TGTGCCAGCACCGCCTTTAACCCGGGACAGAGCTCCTACGAG. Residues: CASTAFNPGQSSYE. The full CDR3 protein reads CASTAFNPGQSSYEQYF.

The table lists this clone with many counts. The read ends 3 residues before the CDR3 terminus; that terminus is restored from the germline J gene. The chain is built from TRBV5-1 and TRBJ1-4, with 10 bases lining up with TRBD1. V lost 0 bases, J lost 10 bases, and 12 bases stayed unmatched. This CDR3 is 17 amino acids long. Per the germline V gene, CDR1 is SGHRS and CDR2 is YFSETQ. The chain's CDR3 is CASSLDKPGQGSPKLFF. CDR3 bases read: TGCGCCAGCAGCTTGGATAAACCGGGACAGGGGAGTCCAAAA.

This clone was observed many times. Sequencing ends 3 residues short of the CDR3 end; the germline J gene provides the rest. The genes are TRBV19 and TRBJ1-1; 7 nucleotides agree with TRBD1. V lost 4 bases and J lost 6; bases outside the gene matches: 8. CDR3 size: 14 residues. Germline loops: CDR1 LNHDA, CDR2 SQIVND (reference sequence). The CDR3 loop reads CASSTTGVAPEAFF. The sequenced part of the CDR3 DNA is TGTGCCAGTAGTACTACAGGGGTTGCGCCTGAA.

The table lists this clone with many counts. CDR3 loop: CASRRTGDNTEAFF. The DNA read from the CDR3 is TGTGCCAGCAGACGGACAGGCGATAACACTGAA. V usage is TRBV2 and J usage is TRBJ1-1; 7 nucleotides match TRBD1. The read halts 3 residues ahead of the CDR3 end, with the missing end drawn from the germline J gene. Per the germline V gene, CDR1 is SNHLY and CDR2 is FYNNEI. V lost 6 bases, J lost 2 bases, and 6 bases stayed unmatched. This CDR3 comprises 14 residues.

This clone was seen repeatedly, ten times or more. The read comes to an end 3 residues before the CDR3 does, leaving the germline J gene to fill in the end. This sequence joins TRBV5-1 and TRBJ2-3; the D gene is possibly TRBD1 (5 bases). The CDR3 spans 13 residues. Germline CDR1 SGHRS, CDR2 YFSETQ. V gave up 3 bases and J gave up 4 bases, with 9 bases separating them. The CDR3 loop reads CASSSQGADTQYF. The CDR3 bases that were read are TGCGCCAGCAGCTCCCAAGGGGCAGATACG.

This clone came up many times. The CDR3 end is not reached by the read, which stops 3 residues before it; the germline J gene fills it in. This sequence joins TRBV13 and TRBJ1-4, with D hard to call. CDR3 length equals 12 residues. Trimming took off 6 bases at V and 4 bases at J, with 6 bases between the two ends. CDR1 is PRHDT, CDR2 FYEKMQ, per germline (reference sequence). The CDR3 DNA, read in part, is TGTGCCAGCAGGACGGGTAATGAAAAA. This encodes CASRTGNEK. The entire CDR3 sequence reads CASRTGNEKLFF.

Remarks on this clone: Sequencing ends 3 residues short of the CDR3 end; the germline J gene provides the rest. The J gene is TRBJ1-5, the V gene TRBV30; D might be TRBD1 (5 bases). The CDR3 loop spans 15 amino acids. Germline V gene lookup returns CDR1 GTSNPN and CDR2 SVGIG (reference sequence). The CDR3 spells CAWGTSGGFTDPQHF. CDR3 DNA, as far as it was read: TGTGCCTGGGGGACTAGCGGCGGATTCACAGATCCC.

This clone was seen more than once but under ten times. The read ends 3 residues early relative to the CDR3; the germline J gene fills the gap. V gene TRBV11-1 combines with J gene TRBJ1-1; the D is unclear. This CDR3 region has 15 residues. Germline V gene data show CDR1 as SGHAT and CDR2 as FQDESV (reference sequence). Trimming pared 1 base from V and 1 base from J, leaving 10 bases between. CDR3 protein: CASSLEARPNTEAFF. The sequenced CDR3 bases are TGTGCCAGCAGCTTAGAGGCTAGACCGAACACTGAA.

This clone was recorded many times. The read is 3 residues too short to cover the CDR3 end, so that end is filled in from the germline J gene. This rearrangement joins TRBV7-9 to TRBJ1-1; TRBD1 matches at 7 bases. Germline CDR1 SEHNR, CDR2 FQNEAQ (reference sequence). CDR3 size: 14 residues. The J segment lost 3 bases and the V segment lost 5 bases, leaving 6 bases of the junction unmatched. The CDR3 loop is CASSVMGTDTEAFF. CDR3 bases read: TGTGCCAGCAGCGTTATGGGGACAGACACTGAA.

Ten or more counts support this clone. The sequenced part of the CDR3 DNA is TGTGCCAGCTCACCTTCTAATCGGGACTCTGAA. Its translation is CASSPSNRDSE. The complete CDR3 protein is CASSPSNRDSEAFF. The J gene is TRBJ1-1, the V gene TRBV18; possibly TRBD1 for D (5 bases). Coverage ceases 3 residues before the CDR3 finishes, and the germline J gene fills in the end. CDR3 length: 14 residues. The V gene's germline CDR1 is KGHSH and CDR2 LQKENI. V was shortened by 3 bases and J by 6 bases, with 14 bases between the two germline ends. Full variable domain (outside the CDR3, taken from reference TRBV18 and TRBJ1-1): NAGVMQNPRHLVRRRGQEARLRCSPMKGHSHVYWYRQLPEEGLKFMVYLQKENIIDESGMPKERFSAEFPKEGPSILRIQQVVRGDSAAYFCASSPSNRDSEAFFGQGTRLTVV.

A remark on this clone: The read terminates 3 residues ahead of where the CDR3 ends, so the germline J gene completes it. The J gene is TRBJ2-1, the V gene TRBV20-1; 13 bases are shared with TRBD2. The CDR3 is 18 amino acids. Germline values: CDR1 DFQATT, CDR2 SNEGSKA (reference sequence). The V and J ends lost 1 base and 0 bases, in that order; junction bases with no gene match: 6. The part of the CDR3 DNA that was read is TGCAGTGCTAGAGCCGGGACTAGCGGGGTGAGCTCCTACAATGAG. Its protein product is CSARAGTSGVSSYNE. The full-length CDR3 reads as CSARAGTSGVSSYNEQFF.

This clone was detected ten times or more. CDR3 in amino acids: CASSLERAIGTQYF. The CDR3 bases that were read are TGCGCCAGCAGCTTGGAAAGGGCTATTGGTACG. The rearrangement links TRBV5-1 to TRBJ2-3; no definite D call. The read ends 3 residues before the CDR3 terminus; that terminus is restored from the germline J gene. V was cut by 0 bases and J by 8 bases, with 13 bases left in between. CDR3 length equals 14 residues. CDR1 SGHRS and CDR2 YFSETQ come from the germline V gene. Looking up the rest from reference TRBV5-1 and TRBJ2-3 gives the full variable domain: KAGVTQTPRYLIKTRGQQVTLSCSPISGHRSVSWYQQTPGQGLQFLFEYFSETQRNKGNFPGRFSGRQFSNSRSEMNVSTLELGDSALYLCASSLERAIGTQYFGPGTRLTVL.

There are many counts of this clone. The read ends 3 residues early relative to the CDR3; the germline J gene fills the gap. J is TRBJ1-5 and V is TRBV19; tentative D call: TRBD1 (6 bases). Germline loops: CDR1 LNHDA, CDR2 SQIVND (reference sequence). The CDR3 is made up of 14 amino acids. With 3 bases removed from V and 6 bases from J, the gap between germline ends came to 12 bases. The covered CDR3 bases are TGTGCCAGTAGTATTGTGGGGGCCGGTCAGCCC. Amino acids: CASSIVGAGQP. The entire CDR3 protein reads CASSIVGAGQPQHF. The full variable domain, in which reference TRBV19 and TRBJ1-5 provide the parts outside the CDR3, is DGGITQSPKYLFRKEGQNVTLSCEQNLNHDAMYWYRQDPGQGLRLIYYSQIVNDFQKGDIAEGYSVSREKKESFPLTVTSAQKNPTAFYLCASSIVGAGQPQHFGDGTRLSIL.

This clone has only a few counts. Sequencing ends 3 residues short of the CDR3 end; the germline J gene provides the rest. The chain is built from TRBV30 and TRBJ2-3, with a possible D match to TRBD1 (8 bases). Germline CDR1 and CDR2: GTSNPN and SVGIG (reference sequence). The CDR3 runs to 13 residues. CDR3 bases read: TGTGCCTGCAGCCAGGGGGCGCGGGAGACG. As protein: CACSQGARET. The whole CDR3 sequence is CACSQGARETQYF.

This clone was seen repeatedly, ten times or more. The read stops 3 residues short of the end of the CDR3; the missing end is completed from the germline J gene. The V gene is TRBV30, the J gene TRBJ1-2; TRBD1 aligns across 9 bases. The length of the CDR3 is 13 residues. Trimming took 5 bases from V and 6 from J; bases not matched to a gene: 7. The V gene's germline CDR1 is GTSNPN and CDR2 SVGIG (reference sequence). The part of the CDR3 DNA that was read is TGTGCCTGGGGAGAACAGGGGGCACATGGC. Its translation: CAWGEQGAHG. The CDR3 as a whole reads CAWGEQGAHGYTF.

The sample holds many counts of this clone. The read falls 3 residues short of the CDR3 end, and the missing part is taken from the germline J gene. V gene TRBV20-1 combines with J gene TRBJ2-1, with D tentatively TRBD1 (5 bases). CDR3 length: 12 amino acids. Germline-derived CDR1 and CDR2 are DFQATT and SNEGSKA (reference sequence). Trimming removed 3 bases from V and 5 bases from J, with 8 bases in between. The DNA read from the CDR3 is TGCAGTGCTAGGCAGGGCCACAATGAG. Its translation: CSARQGHNE. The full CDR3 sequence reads CSARQGHNEQFF.

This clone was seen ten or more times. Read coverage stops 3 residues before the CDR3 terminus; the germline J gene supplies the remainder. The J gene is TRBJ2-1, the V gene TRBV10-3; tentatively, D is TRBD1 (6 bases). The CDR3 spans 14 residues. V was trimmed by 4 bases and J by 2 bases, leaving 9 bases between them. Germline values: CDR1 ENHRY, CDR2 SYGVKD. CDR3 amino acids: CAISGRDTYNEQFF. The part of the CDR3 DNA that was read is TGTGCCATCAGTGGCCGGGACACCTACAATGAG.

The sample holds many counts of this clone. CDR3 bases read: TGTGCCAGCAGTCCAGGGGTTGTAGAGACC. Amino acid sequence: CASSPGVVET. The full-length CDR3 reads as CASSPGVVETQYF. This chain joins TRBV2 and TRBJ2-5, with D possibly TRBD1 on 6 matching bases. The read gets to within 3 residues of the CDR3 end, and the germline J gene fills in the rest. Trimming took 5 bases from V and 4 from J, leaving 11 bases between them. The CDR3 has 13 amino acids. The germline CDR1 and CDR2 sequences are SNHLY and FYNNEI.

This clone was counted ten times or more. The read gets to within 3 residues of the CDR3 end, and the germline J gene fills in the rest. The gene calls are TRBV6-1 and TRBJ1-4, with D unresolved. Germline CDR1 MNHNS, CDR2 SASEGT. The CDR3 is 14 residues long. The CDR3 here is CASSEGVVPVKLFF. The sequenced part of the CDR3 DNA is TGTGCCAGCAGTGAAGGAGTAGTACCTGTGAAA.

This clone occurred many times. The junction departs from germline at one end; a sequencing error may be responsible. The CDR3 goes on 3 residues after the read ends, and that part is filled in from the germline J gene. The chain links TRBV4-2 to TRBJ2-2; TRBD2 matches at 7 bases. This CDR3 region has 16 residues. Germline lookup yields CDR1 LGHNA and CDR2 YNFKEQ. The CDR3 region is CASSQDWDYNTGELFF. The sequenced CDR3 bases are TGCGCCAGCAGCCAAGATTGGGACTATAACACCGGGGAG.

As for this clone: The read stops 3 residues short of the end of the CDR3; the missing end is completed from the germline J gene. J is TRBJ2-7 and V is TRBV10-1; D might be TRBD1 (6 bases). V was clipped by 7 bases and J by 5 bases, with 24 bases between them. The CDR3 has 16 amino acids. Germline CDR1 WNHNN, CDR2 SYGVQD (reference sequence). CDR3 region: CASKTRTAAGFHEQYF. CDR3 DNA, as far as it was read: TGCGCCAGCAAGACAAGGACAGCAGCAGGGTTCCACGAG.

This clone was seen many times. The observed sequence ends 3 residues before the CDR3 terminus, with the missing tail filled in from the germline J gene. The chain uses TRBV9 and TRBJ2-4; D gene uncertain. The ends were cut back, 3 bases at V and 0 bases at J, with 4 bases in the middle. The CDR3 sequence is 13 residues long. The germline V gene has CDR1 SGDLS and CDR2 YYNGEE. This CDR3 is CASSEGAKNIQYF. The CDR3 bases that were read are TGTGCCAGCAGCGAGGGAGCCAAAAACATT.

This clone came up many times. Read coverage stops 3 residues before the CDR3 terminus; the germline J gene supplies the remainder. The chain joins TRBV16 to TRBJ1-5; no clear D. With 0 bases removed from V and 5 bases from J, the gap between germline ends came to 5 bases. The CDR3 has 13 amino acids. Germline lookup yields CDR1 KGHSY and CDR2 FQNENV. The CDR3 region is CASSQSSYQPQHF. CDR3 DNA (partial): TGTGCCAGCAGCCAATCGTCATATCAGCCC. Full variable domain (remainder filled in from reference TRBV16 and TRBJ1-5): GEEVAQTPKHLVRGEGQKAKLYCAPIKGHSYVFWYQQVLKNEFKFLISFQNENVFDETGMPKERFSAKCLPNSPCSLEIQATKLEDSAVYFCASSQSSYQPQHFGDGTRLSIL.

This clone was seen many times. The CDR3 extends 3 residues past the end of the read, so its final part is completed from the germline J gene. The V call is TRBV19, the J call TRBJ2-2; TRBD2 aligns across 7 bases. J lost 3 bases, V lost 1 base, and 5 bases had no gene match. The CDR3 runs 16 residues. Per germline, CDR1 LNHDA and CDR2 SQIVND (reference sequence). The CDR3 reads CASSIGREIYTGELFF. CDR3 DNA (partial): TGTGCCAGTAGTATAGGGCGGGAGATCTACACCGGGGAG.

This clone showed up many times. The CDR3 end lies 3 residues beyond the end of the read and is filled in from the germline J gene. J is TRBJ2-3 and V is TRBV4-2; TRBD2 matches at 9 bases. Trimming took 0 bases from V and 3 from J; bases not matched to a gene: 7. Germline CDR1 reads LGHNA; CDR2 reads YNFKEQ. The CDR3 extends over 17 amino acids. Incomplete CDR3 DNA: TGTGCCAGCAGCCAAGATTGGGTAGCGGGGGAGACAGATACG. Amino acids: CASSQDWVAGETDT. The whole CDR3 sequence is CASSQDWVAGETDTQYF.

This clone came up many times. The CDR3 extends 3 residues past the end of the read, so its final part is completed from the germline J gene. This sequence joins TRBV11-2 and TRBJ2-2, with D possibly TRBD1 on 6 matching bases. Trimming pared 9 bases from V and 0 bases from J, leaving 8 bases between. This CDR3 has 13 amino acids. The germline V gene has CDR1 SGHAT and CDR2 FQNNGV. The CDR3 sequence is CARGTSNTGELFF. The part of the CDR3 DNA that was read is TGTGCCAGAGGGACATCGAACACCGGGGAG.

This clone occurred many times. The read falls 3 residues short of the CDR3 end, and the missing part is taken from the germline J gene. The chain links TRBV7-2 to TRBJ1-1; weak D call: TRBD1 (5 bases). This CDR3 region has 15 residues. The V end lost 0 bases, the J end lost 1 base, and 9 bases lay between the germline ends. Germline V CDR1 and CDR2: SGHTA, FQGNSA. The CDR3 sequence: CASSLAGGRNTEAFF. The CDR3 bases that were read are TGTGCCAGCAGCTTAGCGGGGGGAAGGAACACTGAA.

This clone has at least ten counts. The CDR3 loop reads CASRKSVSGRPNNEQFF. The sequenced CDR3 bases are TGTGCCAGCAGGAAGTCAGTAAGCGGGAGACCTAACAATGAG. The chain uses TRBV6-2 or TRBV6-3 and TRBJ2-1; TRBD2 agrees at 8 bases. The read ends 3 residues before the CDR3 terminus; that terminus is restored from the germline J gene. V shed 6 bases and J 5 bases; nucleotides not matched to a gene: 15. The CDR3 consists of 17 residues. Per the germline V gene, CDR1 is MNHEY and CDR2 is SVGEGT.

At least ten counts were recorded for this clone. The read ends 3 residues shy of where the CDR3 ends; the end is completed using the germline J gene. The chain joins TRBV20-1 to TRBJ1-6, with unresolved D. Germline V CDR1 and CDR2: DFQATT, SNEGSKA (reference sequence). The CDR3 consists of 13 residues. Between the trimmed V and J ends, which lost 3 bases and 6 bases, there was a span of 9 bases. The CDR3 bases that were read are TGCAGTGCTAGCTCCGTCTTTAATTCACCC. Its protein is CSASSVFNSP. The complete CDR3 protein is CSASSVFNSPLHF.

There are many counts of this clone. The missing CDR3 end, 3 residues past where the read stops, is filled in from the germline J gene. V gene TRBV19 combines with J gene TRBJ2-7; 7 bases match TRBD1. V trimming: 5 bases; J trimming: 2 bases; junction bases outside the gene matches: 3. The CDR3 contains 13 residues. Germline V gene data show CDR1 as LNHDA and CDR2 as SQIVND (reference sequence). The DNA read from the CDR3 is TGTGCCAGTAGTCGGGACAGAACCTACGAG. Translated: CASSRDRTYE. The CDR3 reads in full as CASSRDRTYEQYF.

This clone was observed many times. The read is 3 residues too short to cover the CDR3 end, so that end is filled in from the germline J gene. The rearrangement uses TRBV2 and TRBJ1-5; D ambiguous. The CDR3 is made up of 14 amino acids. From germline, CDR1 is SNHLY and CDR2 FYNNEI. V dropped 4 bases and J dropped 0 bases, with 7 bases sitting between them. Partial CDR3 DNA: TGTGCCAGCAGTGGTCAGTATAGCAATCAGCCC. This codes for CASSGQYSNQP. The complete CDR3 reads CASSGQYSNQPQHF.

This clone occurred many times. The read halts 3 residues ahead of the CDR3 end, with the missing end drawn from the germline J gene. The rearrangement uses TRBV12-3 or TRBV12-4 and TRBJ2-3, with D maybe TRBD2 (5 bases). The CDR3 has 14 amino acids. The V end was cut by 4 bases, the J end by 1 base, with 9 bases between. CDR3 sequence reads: CASSSSGGTDTQYF. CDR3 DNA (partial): TGTGCCAGCAGTTCGAGCGGCGGCACAGATACG.